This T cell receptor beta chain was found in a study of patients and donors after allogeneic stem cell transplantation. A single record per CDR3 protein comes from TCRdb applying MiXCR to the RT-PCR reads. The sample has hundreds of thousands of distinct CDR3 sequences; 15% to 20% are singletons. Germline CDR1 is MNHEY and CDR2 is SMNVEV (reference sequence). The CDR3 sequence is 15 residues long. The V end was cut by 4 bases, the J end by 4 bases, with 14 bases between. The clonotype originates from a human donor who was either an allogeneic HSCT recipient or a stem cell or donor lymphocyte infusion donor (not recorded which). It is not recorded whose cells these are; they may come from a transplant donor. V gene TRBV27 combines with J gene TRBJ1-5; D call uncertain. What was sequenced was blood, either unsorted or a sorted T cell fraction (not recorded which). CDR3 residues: CASSSAGAQNQPQHF. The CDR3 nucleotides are TGTGCCAGCAGTTCCGCTGGAGCCCAAAATCAGCCCCAGCATTTT.